The 10 T cell receptor beta chains below come from one sample, sequenced in a study of blood T cell repertoires in COVID-19. Some clones are missing from TCRdb's copy, which holds only in-frame ones; the method was immunoSEQ multiplex PCR. The repertoire includes approximately 170,000 clones, about 91% of them detected once, and approximately 0.8% sits in the top ten. Sequencing was done on a sample of PBMCs or T cells enriched from blood (not recorded which). The source is a woman under 30 who had recovered from COVID-19.

This clone was picked up one time. The rearrangement links TRBV5-1 to TRBJ1-5; 7 positions match TRBD1. This CDR3 is built from 15 residues. V lost 4 bases to trimming and J lost 8 bases; unmatched junction nucleotides: 12. The germline V gene encodes CDR1 SGHRS and CDR2 YFSETQ. As DNA, the CDR3 is TGCGCCAGCAGCGTTGGGGACAGTGCTTTAGAGCCCCAGCATTTT. Protein sequence: CASSVGDSALEPQHF. The variable domain in full, with the rest retrieved from reference TRBV5-1 and TRBJ1-5, is KAGVTQTPRYLIKTRGQQVTLSCSPISGHRSVSWYQQTPGQGLQFLFEYFSETQRNKGNFPGRFSGRQFSNSRSEMNVSTLELGDSALYLCASSVGDSALEPQHFGDGTRLSIL.

This chain links TRBV10-3 with TRBJ2-2; D gene ambiguous. Germline values: CDR1 ENHRY, CDR2 SYGVKD. Trimming cost V 6 bases and J 0 bases, with 8 bases left between them. This CDR3 is built from 14 residues. The CDR3, as DNA: TGTGCCATCAGGAGCTTACCGAACACCGGGGAGCTGTTTTTT. It specifies CAIRSLPNTGELFF.

The gene calls are TRBV18 and TRBJ2-5; 8 bases agree with TRBD1. J gave up 2 bases and V 1 base, and 15 bases lay outside the gene matches. Looked up from germline, CDR1 is KGHSH and CDR2 is LQKENI. The CDR3 sequence is 19 residues long. The DNA of the CDR3 is TGTGCCAGCTCACCACGACGGGACAGGAGTCTCCAGGGGCAAGAGACCCAGTACTTC. The encoded protein is CASSPRRDRSLQGQETQYF.

This rearrangement joins TRBV11-2 to TRBJ1-1; no firm D call. The CDR3 loop spans 13 amino acids. Per germline, CDR1 SGHAT and CDR2 FQNNGV. V lost 1 base, J lost 8 bases, and 11 bases lay in between. CDR3 residues: CASSLVSPREAFF. CDR3 in DNA: TGTGCCAGCAGCTTAGTTTCCCCCAGAGAAGCTTTCTTT.

The genes are TRBV2 and TRBJ2-3; 12 nucleotides match TRBD2. Per germline, CDR1 SNHLY and CDR2 FYNNEI. J gave up 2 bases and V 1 base, and 4 bases lay outside the gene matches. This CDR3 is 17 amino acids long. The CDR3, as DNA: TGTGCCAGCAGTGAAGGGCTAGCGGGAGGGTTCACAGATACGCAGTATTTT. Its protein product is CASSEGLAGGFTDTQYF.

The chain joins TRBV7-9 to TRBJ2-1, with D perhaps matching TRBD1 or TRBD2 (5 bases each). CDR3 size: 15 residues. Germline values: CDR1 SEHNR, CDR2 FQNEAQ (reference sequence). The ends were cut back, 5 bases at V and 5 bases at J, with 16 bases in the middle. The CDR3 sequence: CASSLGENFNNEQFF. The CDR3 nucleotides are TGTGCCAGCAGCCTAGGGGAGAACTTTAACAATGAGCAGTTCTTC.

J is TRBJ2-5 and V is TRBV5-4; 12 bases map to TRBD2. The CDR3 covers 16 residues. In germline, CDR1 is SGHNT, CDR2 YYREEE (reference sequence). Germline trimming cut 4 bases from V and 4 bases from J; bases unmatched to any gene: 8. This CDR3 is CASSRGSSGRVETQYF. For the CDR3, the DNA is TGTGCCAGCAGCCGTGGGTCTAGCGGGAGGGTAGAGACCCAGTACTTC.

The chain is built from TRBV21-1 and TRBJ2-6; the table's D call TRBD1 went unverified against the DNA. TRBV21-1 is assigned pseudogene status. The CDR3 has 17 residues. CDR3 in amino acids: CANKWGPSYSGANVLTF. The CDR3 nucleotides read TGTGCCAATAAATGGGGGCCTTCATACTCTGGGGCCAACGTCCTGACTTTC.

This clone occurred once. V gene TRBV9 combines with J gene TRBJ1-1, with TRBD1 matching over 8 bases. J gave up 5 bases and V 0 bases, and 0 bases lay outside the gene matches. The CDR3 extends over 13 amino acids. Germline assignment: CDR1 SGDLS and CDR2 YYNGEE. The CDR3 DNA reads as TGTGCCAGCAGCGTAGGACAGGGGACTGAAGCTTTCTTT. Translating gives CASSVGQGTEAFF. Full variable domain (missing parts from reference TRBV9 and TRBJ1-1): DSGVTQTPKHLITATGQRVTLRCSPRSGDLSVYWYQQSLDQGLQFLIQYYNGEERAKGNILERFSAQQFPDLHSELNLSSLELGDSALYFCASSVGQGTEAFFGQGTRLTVV.

J is TRBJ1-2 and V is TRBV29-1, with D perhaps matching TRBD1 (5 bases). Germline loops: CDR1 SQVTM, CDR2 ANQGSEA. V lost 6 bases and J lost 3, with 11 bases in between. This CDR3 spans 12 amino acids. CDR3 DNA: TGCAGCGTCGCGGGGGAGGACTATGGCTACACCTTC. Protein sequence: CSVAGEDYGYTF.